The text below deals with one T cell receptor beta chain. The data were taken from a study of blood T cell repertoires in COVID-19. Whole-study context: Samples came from the United States, Italy and Spain, spanning acute and convalescent COVID-19.

In the original processing: Amplified reference gene primers provided the basis for estimating nucleated cell counts. The method was immunoSEQ multiplex PCR; TCRdb's version includes in-frame clones alone and lacks a portion of them. The D gene and trimming were derived from the DNA, and the V and J assignments and clone size from that table. Of roughly 380,000 clones listed, approximately 90% were seen once; the top ten hold 1.5% to 1.8%. Seattle patients were enrolled during active infection and followed longitudinally. The TCR was taken from a woman between 40 and 55 years old with COVID-19, enrolled during active disease. The sequenced sample was peripheral blood.

CDR3 DNA: TGTGCCACCAGCAGAGATACAGGCTACGAGCAGTACTTC. Translated, it gives CATSRDTGYEQYF. This rearrangement joins TRBV15 to TRBJ2-7; TRBD1 is a possible D gene (5 bases). The CDR3 sequence is 13 residues long. Germline V gene lookup returns CDR1 LNHNV and CDR2 YYDKDF (reference sequence). V lost 0 bases to trimming and J lost 3 bases, with 6 bases between them. The full variable domain, with the rest looked up from reference TRBV15 and TRBJ2-7, is DAMVIQNPRYQVTQFGKPVTLSCSQTLNHNVMYWYQQKSSQAPKLLFHYYDKDFNNEADTPDNFQSRRPNTSFCFLDIRSPGLGDTAMYLCATSRDTGYEQYFGPGTRLTVT.